The rows below give T cell receptor beta chains drawn from one sample of a study of shared clonotypes between healthy human individuals. Produced via immunoSEQ multiplex PCR; TCRdb's table is partial and in-frame only. The data show under 2,000,000 clones, with about 95% seen just once and 1.2% held by the top ten. The sample was naive CD8+ T cells sorted from blood. These receptors originate from a man in his late teens or twenties in good health. Each CDR3 is given without its conserved first and last residue. D genes are given only for firm matches. The listing skips clone size in some rows; elsewhere it reads once, few, many or a size class.

J	V	D	size	CDR3
TRBJ2-7	TRBV27	TRBD2	.	ASRRGTSGYEQY
TRBJ1-3	TRBV28	TRBD1	.	ASSLVNRGASGNTIY
TRBJ1-1	TRBV9	.	.	ASSQSLGKVTEAF
TRBJ2-5	TRBV13	.	.	ASTTGRTQETQY
TRBJ2-1	TRBV27	TRBD1	.	ASSLYLDRGQSNEQF
TRBJ1-4	TRBV6-5	.	.	ASGTDLEREKLF
TRBJ2-1	TRBV7-9	.	.	ASSYPPGAGNEQF
TRBJ2-1	TRBV2	TRBD2	once	ASIGASGEPYNEQF
TRBJ2-7	TRBV10-3	.	.	AISGGRDYEQY
TRBJ1-1	TRBV29-1	.	.	SVGSGTEAF
TRBJ1-3	TRBV6-6	.	.	ASRGGHSGNTIY
TRBJ2-7	TRBV29-1	.	.	SVDMVYRGEQY
TRBJ1-1	TRBV6-5	TRBD1	.	ASSQGQGDTEAF
TRBJ1-2	TRBV7-8	TRBD1	.	ASSLARTGGSSYGYT
TRBJ2-7	TRBV4-2	.	.	ASSQELSYEQY
TRBJ2-1	TRBV5-1	TRBD2	.	ASSLIGLADNEQF